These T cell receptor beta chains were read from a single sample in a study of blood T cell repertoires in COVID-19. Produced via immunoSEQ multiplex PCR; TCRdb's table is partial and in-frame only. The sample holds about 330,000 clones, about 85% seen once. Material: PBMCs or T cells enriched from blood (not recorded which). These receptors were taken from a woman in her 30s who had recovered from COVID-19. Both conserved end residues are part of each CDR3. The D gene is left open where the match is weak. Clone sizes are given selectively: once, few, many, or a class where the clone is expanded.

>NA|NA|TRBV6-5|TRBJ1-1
CASSYSSGVEAFF
TGTGCCAGCAGTTACTCGTCGGGGGTTGAAGCTTTCTTT
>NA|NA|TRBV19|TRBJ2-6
CASERTGRLEANVLTF
TGTGCCAGTGAAAGAACAGGCCGCCTCGAGGCCAACGTCCTGACTTTC
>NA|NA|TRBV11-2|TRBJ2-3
CASSPRVGDTQYF
TGTGCCAGCAGCCCCAGGGTCGGGGATACGCAGTATTTT
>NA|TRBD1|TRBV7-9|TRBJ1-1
CASRSDRAPWAFF
TGTGCCAGCAGGTCAGACAGGGCTCCCTGGGCTTTCTTT
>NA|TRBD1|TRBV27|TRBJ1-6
CASSLRGEGAASPLHF
TGTGCCAGCAGTTTACGAGGTGAGGGGGCGGCTTCACCCCTCCACTTT
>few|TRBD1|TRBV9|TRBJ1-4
CASSAESLAGTANEKLFF
TGTGCCAGCAGCGCCGAGTCTTTGGCCGGGACAGCTAATGAAAAACTGTTTTTT
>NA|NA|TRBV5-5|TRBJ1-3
CASWSGNSGNTIYF
TGTGCCAGCTGGAGTGGCAACTCTGGAAACACCATATATTTT
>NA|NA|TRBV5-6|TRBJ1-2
CASSWGRGDNYGYTF
TGTGCCAGCAGCTGGGGCAGGGGCGACAACTATGGCTACACCTTC
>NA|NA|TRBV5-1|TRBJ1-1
CASSLGVGGVNTEAFF
TGCGCCAGCAGCTTGGGGGTCGGGGGTGTGAACACTGAAGCTTTCTTT
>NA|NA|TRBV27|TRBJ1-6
CASSFRERVALHF
TGTGCCAGCAGTTTTAGGGAGCGAGTGGCCCTCCACTTT
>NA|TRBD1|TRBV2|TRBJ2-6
CASSETGGSGANVLTF
TGTGCCAGCAGTGAGACAGGGGGCTCTGGGGCCAACGTCCTGACTTTC
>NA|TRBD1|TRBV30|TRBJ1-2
CAWRITGGAGSGYTF
TGTGCCTGGAGAATTACAGGGGGCGCGGGTTCCGGCTACACCTTC
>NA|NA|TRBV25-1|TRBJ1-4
CASTRTDNEKLFF
TGTGCCAGCACACGGACAGACAATGAAAAACTGTTTTTT
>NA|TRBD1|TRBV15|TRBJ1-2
CATSRDDHRGHGYTF
TGTGCCACCAGCAGAGATGATCACAGGGGGCACGGCTACACCTTC
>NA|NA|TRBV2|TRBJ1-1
CASSAPEGVLNTEAFF
TGTGCCAGCAGCGCACCCGAGGGGGTCTTGAACACTGAAGCTTTCTTT
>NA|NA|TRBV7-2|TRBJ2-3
CASSARTGDTQYF
TGTGCCAGCAGCGCACGGACTGGGGATACGCAGTATTTT
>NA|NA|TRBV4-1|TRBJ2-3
CASSQRAGLTDTQYF
TGCGCCAGCAGCCAACGGGCGGGGCTCACAGATACGCAGTATTTT
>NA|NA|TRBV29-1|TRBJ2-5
CSVGELGGETQYF
TGCAGCGTTGGGGAGCTGGGGGGAGAGACCCAGTACTTC
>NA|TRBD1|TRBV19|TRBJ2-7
CASSDRGYEQYF
TGTGCCTCCTCGGACAGGGGCTACGAGCAGTACTTC
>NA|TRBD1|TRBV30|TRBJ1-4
CAWTKGQGPINEKLFF
TGTGCCTGGACCAAAGGACAGGGGCCGATTAATGAAAAACTGTTTTTT
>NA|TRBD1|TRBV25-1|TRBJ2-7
CASSSQGPPKEQYF
TGTGCCAGCAGCTCACAGGGGCCCCCAAAGGAGCAGTACTTC
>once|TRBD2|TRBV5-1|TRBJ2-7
CASSLTSGGQHGEQYF
TGCGCCAGCAGCTTGACTAGCGGGGGACAACACGGGGAGCAGTACTTC
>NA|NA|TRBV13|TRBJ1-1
CASSTQGRAEAFF
TGTGCCAGCAGCACGCAGGGTAGGGCTGAAGCTTTCTTT
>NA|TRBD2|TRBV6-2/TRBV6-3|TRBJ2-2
CASSYPGLAGVTGELFF
TGTGCCAGCAGTTACCCGGGACTAGCGGGGGTCACCGGGGAGCTGTTTTTT
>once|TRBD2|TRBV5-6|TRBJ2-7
CASSLYSGGGATYEQYF
TGTGCCAGCAGCTTGTATTCTGGCGGGGGGGCCACCTACGAGCAGTACTTC
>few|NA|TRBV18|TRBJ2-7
CASSPPSGVNEQYF
TGTGCCAGCTCACCACCATCCGGGGTCAACGAGCAGTACTTC
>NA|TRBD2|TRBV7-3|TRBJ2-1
CASSPKSPLAGGPSEQFF
TGTGCCAGCAGCCCTAAATCACCCCTAGCGGGGGGGCCGAGTGAGCAGTTCTTC